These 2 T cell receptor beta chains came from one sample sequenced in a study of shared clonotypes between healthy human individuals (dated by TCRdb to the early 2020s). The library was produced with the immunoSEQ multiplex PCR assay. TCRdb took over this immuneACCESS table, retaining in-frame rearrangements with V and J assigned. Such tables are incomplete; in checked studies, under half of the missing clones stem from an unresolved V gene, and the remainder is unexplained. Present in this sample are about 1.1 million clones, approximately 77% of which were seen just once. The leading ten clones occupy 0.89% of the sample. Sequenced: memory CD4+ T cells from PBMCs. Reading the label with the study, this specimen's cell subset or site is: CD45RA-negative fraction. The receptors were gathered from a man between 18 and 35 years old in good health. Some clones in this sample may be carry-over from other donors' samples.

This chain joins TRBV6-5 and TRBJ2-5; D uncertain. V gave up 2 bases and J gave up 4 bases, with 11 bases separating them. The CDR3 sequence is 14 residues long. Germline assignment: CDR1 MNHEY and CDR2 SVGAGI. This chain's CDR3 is CASSYGSLTETQYF. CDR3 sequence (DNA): TGTGCCAGCAGTTACGGATCCCTCACAGAGACCCAGTACTTC.

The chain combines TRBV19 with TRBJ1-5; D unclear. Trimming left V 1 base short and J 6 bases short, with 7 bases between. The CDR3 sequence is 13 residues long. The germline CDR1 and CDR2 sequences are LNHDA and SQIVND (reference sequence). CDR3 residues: CASSIGLGQPQHF. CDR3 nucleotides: TGTGCCAGTAGTATAGGCCTCGGTCAGCCCCAGCATTTT.